Presented here are 31 T cell receptor beta chains from one specimen sequenced in a study of blood T cell repertoires in COVID-19. Generated by immunoSEQ multiplex PCR, the TCRdb table keeps only in-frame clones and is missing some. The table has 99,000 or so clones, 85% to 90% seen once. The sequencing sample was made of peripheral blood. The receptor set was obtained from a man in his fifties or sixties with acute or convalescent COVID-19.

The chain couples TRBV9 to TRBJ1-3, with a tentative D call TRBD1 (6 bases). Germline-derived CDR1 and CDR2 are SGDLS and YYNGEE. Trimming pared 0 bases from V and 4 bases from J, leaving 14 bases between. The CDR3 is 16 amino acids. CDR3 coding DNA: TGTGCCAGCAGCGTAGAGCAGGGGATGAGAGGAAACACCATATATTTT. Residues: CASSVEQGMRGNTIYF.

A single count supports this clone. The J gene is TRBJ1-5, the V gene TRBV18, with a weak D call TRBD1 (5 bases). The CDR3 runs to 15 residues. Germline assignment: CDR1 KGHSH and CDR2 LQKENI. The V gene lost 2 bases and the J gene lost 1 base, with 9 bases spanning the gap. The CDR3 spells CASSPTQGSNQPQHF. In nucleotides, the CDR3 is TGTGCCAGCTCACCAACGCAGGGCAGCAATCAGCCCCAGCATTTT.

J is TRBJ1-2 and V is TRBV18; 8 nucleotides line up with TRBD1. The junction had 5 bases not matched to a gene; V was cut back by 3 bases and J by 5 bases. The germline V gene encodes CDR1 KGHSH and CDR2 LQKENI. The CDR3 extends over 14 amino acids. Here the CDR3 DNA reads TGTGCCAGCTCACCTTCTCAGGGGGCATATGGCTACACCTTC. Amino acids: CASSPSQGAYGYTF.

The chain combines TRBV27 with TRBJ1-2, with 11 bases lining up with TRBD1. Trimming cost V 6 bases and J 8 bases; bases outside gene matches: 8. Germline CDR1 is MNHEY and CDR2 is SMNVEV (reference sequence). The CDR3 is made up of 14 amino acids. The CDR3 sequence: CASSTLGQGDGYTF. CDR3 DNA: TGTGCCAGCAGCACATTGGGACAGGGGGACGGCTACACCTTC.

This chain uses TRBV9 with TRBJ2-1; 9 nucleotides align to TRBD2. The CDR3 sequence is 15 residues long. The germline CDR1 and CDR2 sequences are SGDLS and YYNGEE. Losses at the gene ends were 0 bases for V and 8 bases for J; bases not matched to a gene: 6. CDR3 protein: CASSVGLAGKDEQFF. The CDR3 DNA is TGTGCCAGCAGCGTAGGGCTAGCGGGAAAGGATGAGCAGTTCTTC.

This clone showed up just a few times. This chain connects TRBV5-1 to TRBJ2-2; no definite D call. This CDR3 has 15 residues. CDR1 is SGHRS and CDR2 is YFSETQ in the germline V gene. The germline V and J ends were trimmed by 0 bases and 5 bases, with 11 bases remaining between them. For the CDR3, the DNA is TGCGCCAGCAGCTTGGGCGGCGGTGGTACCGGGGAGCTGTTTTTT. It encodes CASSLGGGGTGELFF.

This chain uses TRBV4-1 with TRBJ1-5, with 7 bases fitting TRBD1. The CDR3 contains 15 residues. V shed 2 bases, J shed 5 bases, and the junction held 6 bases outside the gene matches. CDR1 is MGHRA, CDR2 YSYEKL, per germline. The CDR3 DNA reads TGCGCCAGCAGCCAAACCGGACAGGCGGATCAGCCCCAGCATTTT. This encodes CASSQTGQADQPQHF.

J is TRBJ1-1 and V is TRBV7-3; a weak D match, TRBD1 (5 bases). Germline-derived CDR1 and CDR2 are SGHTA and FQGTGA. V gave up 1 base and J gave up 6 bases, with 12 bases separating them. The CDR3 has 14 residues. The DNA for the CDR3 is TGTGCCAGCAGCTTAATCCCAGGGAGGGCTGAAGCTTTCTTT. This gives the protein CASSLIPGRAEAFF.

This chain uses TRBV9 with TRBJ2-1; TRBD1 is a possible D gene (5 bases). The V gene's germline CDR1 is SGDLS and CDR2 YYNGEE. Trimming removed 0 bases from V and 4 bases from J, with 14 bases in between. This CDR3 is 16 amino acids long. CDR3 loop: CASSVDPGPGYNEQFF. As DNA, the CDR3 is TGTGCCAGCAGCGTAGATCCAGGGCCCGGGTACAATGAGCAGTTCTTC.

V usage is TRBV27 and J usage is TRBJ1-1; TRBD1 matches 7 bases. The CDR3 loop spans 14 amino acids. Germline CDR1 is MNHEY and CDR2 is SMNVEV (reference sequence). V lost 5 bases, J lost 5 bases, and 8 bases stayed unmatched. CDR3 sequence (DNA): TGTGCCAGCAGTCGAAGACAGGGAACGACTGAAGCTTTCTTT. Translating gives CASSRRQGTTEAFF.

The rearrangement links TRBV4-2 to TRBJ2-3; TRBD2 agrees at 13 bases. The CDR3 has 17 residues. Looked up from germline, CDR1 is LGHNA and CDR2 is YNFKEQ. V lost 2 bases to trimming and J lost 4 bases; unmatched junction nucleotides: 6. CDR3 DNA: TGTGCCAGCAGCCAACCCGGACTAGCGGGAGCGTCAGATACGCAGTATTTT. Protein product: CASSQPGLAGASDTQYF.

The chain couples TRBV19 to TRBJ2-1; tentatively, D is TRBD2 (6 bases). The germline CDR1 and CDR2 sequences are LNHDA and SQIVND (reference sequence). The CDR3 has 15 amino acids. Trimming removed 8 bases from V and 4 bases from J, with 18 bases in between. The CDR3 loop is CASSGRLVVYNEQFF. CDR3 DNA sequence: TGTGCCAGTTCGGGACGACTAGTCGTTTACAATGAGCAGTTCTTC.

The J gene is TRBJ1-5, the V gene TRBV27; D is unclear. With 2 bases removed from V and 5 bases from J, the gap between germline ends came to 7 bases. This CDR3 spans 13 amino acids. Germline values: CDR1 MNHEY, CDR2 SMNVEV (reference sequence). The CDR3 DNA is TGTGCCAGCAGTTTACGGGTTTATCAGCCCCAGCATTTT. Translating gives CASSLRVYQPQHF.

The V gene is TRBV3-1 (or the pseudogene TRBV3-2), the J gene TRBJ2-3; 8 positions match TRBD2. V shed 0 bases, J shed 10 bases, and the junction held 6 bases outside the gene matches. The CDR3 sequence is 14 residues long. Germline V gene lookup returns CDR1 LGHDT and CDR2 YNNKEL (reference sequence). DNA for the CDR3: TGTGCCAGCAGCCAAGATTCTTCTAGCGGGTCGCAGTATTTT. This translates into CASSQDSSSGSQYF.

The DNA for the CDR3 is TGTGCCAGCAGCCAAGCCCCGCCCGGGGGTACAAAAGCTTTCTTT. As protein: CASSQAPPGGTKAFF. The V gene is TRBV3-1 (or the pseudogene TRBV3-2), the J gene TRBJ1-1, with D perhaps matching TRBD1 (5 bases). The CDR3 covers 15 residues. CDR1 LGHDT and CDR2 YNNKEL come from the germline V gene (reference sequence). V was pared by 1 base and J by 9 bases, with 18 bases between.

The chain carries TRBV29-1 and TRBJ1-1; 8 bases align to TRBD1. In germline, CDR1 is SQVTM, CDR2 ANQGSEA. The CDR3 runs 13 residues. The ends lost 7 bases at V and 0 bases at J; junction bases unmatched: 4. The CDR3 bases are TGCAGCGGCACGGGACAGGTGAACACTGAAGCTTTCTTT. Translated: CSGTGQVNTEAFF. Complete variable domain (other parts from reference TRBV29-1 and TRBJ1-1): SAVISQKPSRDICQRGTSLTIQCQVDSQVTMMFWYRQQPGQSLTLIATANQGSEATYESGFVIDKFPISRPNLTFSTLTVSNMSPEDSSIYLCSGTGQVNTEAFFGQGTRLTVV.

The chain employs TRBV3-1 (or the pseudogene TRBV3-2) and TRBJ2-7, with a tentative D call TRBD1 (6 bases). Deletions cut 4 bases from V and 2 bases from J, with 18 bases between. CDR1 and CDR2 from the germline V gene are LGHDT and YNNKEL (reference sequence). The CDR3 loop spans 16 amino acids. This chain's CDR3 is CASSPYGGPNTYEQYF. CDR3 in DNA: TGTGCCAGCAGCCCCTATGGGGGCCCTAACACCTACGAGCAGTACTTC.

As DNA, the CDR3 is TGTGCCAGCAGGGATGACAGAGCTTTCTTT. It encodes CASRDDRAFF. The chain employs TRBV28 and TRBJ1-1, with a possible D match to TRBD1 (5 bases). Germline V lookup: CDR1 MDHEN, CDR2 SYDVKM. V dropped 6 bases and J dropped 10 bases, with 9 bases sitting between them. This CDR3 has 10 residues.

The V and J genes are TRBV27 and TRBJ2-3, with D possibly being TRBD2 (6 bases). V lost 0 bases, J lost 3 bases, and 13 bases lay in between. Germline lookup yields CDR1 MNHEY and CDR2 SMNVEV (reference sequence). This CDR3 comprises 16 residues. CDR3 protein: CASSLSFGGSTDTQYF. Here the CDR3 DNA reads TGTGCCAGCAGTTTATCGTTCGGGGGTTCGACAGATACGCAGTATTTT.

The J gene is TRBJ2-3, the V gene TRBV9, with a possible D match to TRBD2 (6 bases). Trimming left V 0 bases short and J 1 base short, with 18 bases between. Per germline, CDR1 SGDLS and CDR2 YYNGEE. There are 18 residues in the CDR3. CDR3 sequence reads: CASSVASGTGAGTDTQYF. CDR3 nucleotide sequence: TGTGCCAGCAGCGTAGCTTCAGGGACGGGAGCGGGCACAGATACGCAGTATTTT.

V and J are TRBV4-2 and TRBJ2-2; TRBD2 matches at 11 bases. This CDR3 is 17 amino acids long. V lost 4 bases and J lost 4; bases outside the gene matches: 8. The germline V gene encodes CDR1 LGHNA and CDR2 YNFKEQ. The CDR3 sequence is CASSPISTSGTTGELFF. The CDR3, as DNA: TGTGCCAGCAGCCCGATCTCGACTAGCGGGACCACCGGGGAGCTGTTTTTT.

The chain is built from TRBV5-1 and TRBJ1-1, with 9 bases aligning to TRBD1. The CDR3 is made up of 15 amino acids. V trimming: 5 bases; J trimming: 3 bases; junction bases outside the gene matches: 8. Germline-derived CDR1 and CDR2 are SGHRS and YFSETQ. This CDR3 is CASSRPGTGYTEAFF. CDR3 coding DNA: TGCGCCAGCAGTCGCCCCGGGACAGGGTACACTGAAGCTTTCTTT. The variable domain in full, with the rest retrieved from reference TRBV5-1 and TRBJ1-1, is KAGVTQTPRYLIKTRGQQVTLSCSPISGHRSVSWYQQTPGQGLQFLFEYFSETQRNKGNFPGRFSGRQFSNSRSEMNVSTLELGDSALYLCASSRPGTGYTEAFFGQGTRLTVV.

The J gene is TRBJ1-6, the V gene TRBV11-2; D is undetermined. Germline V CDR1 and CDR2: SGHAT, FQNNGV. CDR3 size: 14 residues. V gave up 4 bases and J gave up 0 bases, with 4 bases separating them. CDR3 in amino acids: CASSSISYNSPLHF. CDR3 nucleotides: TGTGCCAGCAGCTCCATCTCCTATAATTCACCCCTCCACTTT. The full variable domain, with the rest looked up from reference TRBV11-2 and TRBJ1-6, is EAGVAQSPRYKIIEKRQSVAFWCNPISGHATLYWYQQILGQGPKLLIQFQNNGVVDDSQLPKDRFSAERLKGVDSTLKIQPAKLEDSAVYLCASSSISYNSPLHFGNGTRLTVT.

The chain has TRBV28 and TRBJ2-1, with TRBD2 as a possible D gene (6 bases). The CDR3 is 11 amino acids. Deletions cut 10 bases from V and 12 bases from J, with 16 bases between. Germline CDR1 reads MDHEN; CDR2 reads SYDVKM. Here the CDR3 reads CATLREKRQFF. CDR3 nucleotides: TGTGCCACCCTTCGGGAGAAGCGGCAGTTCTTC.

The chain has TRBV10-3 and TRBJ2-3; 9 positions match TRBD1. Germline loops: CDR1 ENHRY, CDR2 SYGVKD. The V segment lost 0 bases and the J segment 4 bases; nucleotides outside the gene matches: 2. The CDR3 length is 15 residues. CDR3 coding DNA: TGTGCCATCAGTGAGTCTGGGACAGGGTCAGATACGCAGTATTTT. Translated: CAISESGTGSDTQYF.

The rearrangement links TRBV11-1 to TRBJ1-1, with D possibly matching TRBD1 (5 bases). Trimming stripped 5 bases from V and 3 bases from J, with 13 bases between. There are 14 residues in the CDR3. Germline V gene sequence: CDR1 SGHAT, CDR2 FQDESV (reference sequence). CDR3 nucleotides: TGTGCCAGCAGCCCACAGGTCCGATACACTGAAGCTTTCTTT. Encoded protein: CASSPQVRYTEAFF.

The genes are TRBV4-2 and TRBJ1-2, with 10 bases matching TRBD1. Trimming removed 8 bases from V and 3 bases from J; junction bases left unmatched: 15. The length of the CDR3 is 17 residues. Germline V CDR1 and CDR2: LGHNA, YNFKEQ. The CDR3 is CASCGVMSGTGDYGYTF. The CDR3 coding sequence is TGTGCCAGCTGTGGGGTCATGTCCGGGACAGGGGACTATGGCTACACCTTC.

This clone has only one observation. This sequence joins TRBV28 and TRBJ2-7; 11 nucleotides agree with TRBD1. The trim removed 6 bases at V and 3 bases at J, leaving 4 bases unmatched. The germline CDR1 and CDR2 sequences are MDHEN and SYDVKM. This CDR3 comprises 14 residues. The DNA for the CDR3 is TGTGCCAGCAGAGGGGGACAGGGGGTCTACGAGCAGTACTTC. It translates to CASRGGQGVYEQYF.

The rearrangement joins TRBV6-6 to TRBJ2-3; 11 bases are a match to TRBD2. The ends lost 5 bases at V and 3 bases at J; junction bases unmatched: 1. CDR1 is MNHNY and CDR2 is SVGAGI in the germline V gene (reference sequence). This CDR3 contains 14 residues. This CDR3 reads CASSTSGRTDTQYF. As DNA, the CDR3 is TGTGCCAGCAGTACTAGCGGGAGAACAGATACGCAGTATTTT.

The V and J genes are TRBV5-1 and TRBJ2-7; 9 positions agree with TRBD1. Germline-derived CDR1 and CDR2 are SGHRS and YFSETQ. This CDR3 is 15 amino acids long. V shed 4 bases, J shed 1 base, and the junction held 6 bases outside the gene matches. CDR3: CASSPSGTGSYEQYF. In DNA, the CDR3 is TGCGCCAGCAGCCCGTCCGGGACAGGGTCCTACGAGCAGTACTTC. Using reference TRBV5-1 and TRBJ2-7 for the parts outside the CDR3, the full variable domain is KAGVTQTPRYLIKTRGQQVTLSCSPISGHRSVSWYQQTPGQGLQFLFEYFSETQRNKGNFPGRFSGRQFSNSRSEMNVSTLELGDSALYLCASSPSGTGSYEQYFGPGTRLTVT.

A few counts support this clone. CDR3 bases: TGTGCCAGCAGCCAGGGACAGACCGGGGAGCTGTTTTTT. Its protein is CASSQGQTGELFF. The gene calls are TRBV6-5 and TRBJ2-2, with 7 bases lining up with TRBD1. V trimming: 6 bases; J trimming: 5 bases; junction bases outside the gene matches: 3. This CDR3 has 13 residues. CDR1 and CDR2 (germline): MNHEY, SVGAGI.